Detailed here is one T cell receptor beta chain. Its cognate antigen is unknown. Germline trimming cut 6 bases from V and 9 bases from J; bases unmatched to any gene: 15. CDR3 size: 15 residues. A sample-barcoded 5' primer and a J-beta primer mix were used in a second PCR of roughly 7 to 11 cycles. TCRdb fed the 5' RACE reads into MiXCR, producing one record per CDR3 protein. The table includes 980,000 or so distinct CDR3 sequences, approximately 49% detected once. This record belongs to a study of blood T cells in healthy people across ages. Study outcomes and limitations: Comparison with aged donors showed that long-lived donors had more naive CD4+ cells and higher diversity. Age brought a roughly linear fall in TCR beta diversity measured per million T cells.

V is TRBV12-3 or TRBV12-4 and J is TRBJ2-7; 9 nucleotides align to TRBD1. Sequencing was performed on blood. This TCR was recovered from a man aged 30-40 years in good health. CDR3 bases: TGTGCCAGCAGCGCCCGGGACAGGGTTTATTCAAGGCAGTACTTC. This gives the protein CASSARDRVYSRQYF.